Described below is a single T cell receptor beta chain sequence and its context. Here immunoSEQ multiplex PCR was the method, and the copy in TCRdb shows in-frame clones only, minus some. Of under 90,000 clones listed, 70% to 90% are singletons. Seattle-derived patients entered the study during active infection and were followed longitudinally. These data are taken from a study of blood T cell repertoires in COVID-19. In the study overall: From the United States, Italy and Spain came samples of acute and convalescent COVID-19.

In germline, CDR1 is MNHEY, CDR2 SVGAGI. Losses at the gene ends were 7 bases for V and 6 bases for J; bases not matched to a gene: 6. The CDR3 consists of 14 residues. V gene TRBV6-5 combines with J gene TRBJ2-1; 10 nucleotides align to TRBD2. Sequencing was carried out using peripheral blood. The source is a woman aged 45 to 65 with COVID-19, enrolled during active disease. CDR3: CASTLAGVGNEQFF. DNA of the CDR3: TGTGCCAGCACGCTAGCGGGAGTCGGCAATGAGCAGTTCTTC.